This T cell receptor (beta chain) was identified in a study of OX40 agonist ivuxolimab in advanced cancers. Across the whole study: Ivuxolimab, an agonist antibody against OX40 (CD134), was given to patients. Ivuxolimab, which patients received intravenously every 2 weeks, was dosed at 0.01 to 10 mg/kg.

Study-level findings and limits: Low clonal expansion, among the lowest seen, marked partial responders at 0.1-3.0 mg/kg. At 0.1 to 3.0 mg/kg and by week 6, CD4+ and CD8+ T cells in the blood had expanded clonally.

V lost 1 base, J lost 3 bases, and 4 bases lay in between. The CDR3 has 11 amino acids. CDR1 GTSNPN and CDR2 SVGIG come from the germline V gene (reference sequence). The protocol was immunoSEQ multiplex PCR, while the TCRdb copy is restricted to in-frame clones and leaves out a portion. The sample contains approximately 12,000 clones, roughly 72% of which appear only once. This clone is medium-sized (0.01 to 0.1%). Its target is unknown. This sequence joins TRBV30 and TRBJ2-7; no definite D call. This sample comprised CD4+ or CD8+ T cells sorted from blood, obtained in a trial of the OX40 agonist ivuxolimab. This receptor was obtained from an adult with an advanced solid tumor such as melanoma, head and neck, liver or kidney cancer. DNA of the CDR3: TGTGCCTGGAGTGCTGGCTACGAGCAGTACTTC. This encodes CAWSAGYEQYF.